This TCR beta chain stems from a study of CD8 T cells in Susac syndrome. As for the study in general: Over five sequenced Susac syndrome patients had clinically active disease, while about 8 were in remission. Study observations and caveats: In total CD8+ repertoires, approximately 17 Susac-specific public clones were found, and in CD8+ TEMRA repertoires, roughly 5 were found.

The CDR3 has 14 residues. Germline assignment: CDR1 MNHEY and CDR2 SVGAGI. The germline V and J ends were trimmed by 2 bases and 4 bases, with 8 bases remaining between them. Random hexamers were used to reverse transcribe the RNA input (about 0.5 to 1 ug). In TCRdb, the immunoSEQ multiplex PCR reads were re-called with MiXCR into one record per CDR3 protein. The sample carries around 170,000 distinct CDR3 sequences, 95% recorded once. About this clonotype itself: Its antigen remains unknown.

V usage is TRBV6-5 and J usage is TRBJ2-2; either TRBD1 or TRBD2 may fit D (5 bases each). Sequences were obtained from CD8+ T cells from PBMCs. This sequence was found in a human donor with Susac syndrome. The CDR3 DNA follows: TGTGCCAGCAGTTACGACAGCGGCACCGGGGAGCTGTTTTTT. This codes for CASSYDSGTGELFF.